This TCR beta chain was documented in a study of CD8+ T cells in alopecia areata. Background on the study: Scalp area affected, as a percentage, set the severity score of treated patients.

The sequencing template was cDNA reverse transcribed from extracted RNA. Measured with immunoSEQ multiplex PCR; TCRdb has only the in-frame clones, and not every one. The sample has around 290,000 clones, about three fifths seen once. Overall study results and limits: Scalp clonality, together with expanded CD8+ clones among the top 100, fell significantly with tofacitinib. Many expanded lesional clones stayed in scalp and blood while on tofacitinib. Higher clonality than in normal scalp was seen in lesional scalp, especially alopecia totalis/universalis.

With regard to this clone: Its target is unknown.

V was shortened by 8 bases and J by 10 bases, with 12 bases between the two germline ends. The CDR3 runs 11 residues. The germline CDR1 and CDR2 sequences are GTSNPN and SVGIG (reference sequence). Treatment denoted: oral pan-JAK inhibitor, 5-10 mg twice daily. The V and J genes are TRBV30 and TRBJ1-6; D is perhaps TRBD1 (5 bases). The receptor's source is a human donor with alopecia areata. The material sequenced was CD4+ T cells sorted from blood, taken at week 24, from a patient treated with tofacitinib. Here the CDR3 reads CAGKTDSPLHF. The CDR3 nucleotides read TGTGCCGGAAAGACAGACTCACCCCTCCACTTT.